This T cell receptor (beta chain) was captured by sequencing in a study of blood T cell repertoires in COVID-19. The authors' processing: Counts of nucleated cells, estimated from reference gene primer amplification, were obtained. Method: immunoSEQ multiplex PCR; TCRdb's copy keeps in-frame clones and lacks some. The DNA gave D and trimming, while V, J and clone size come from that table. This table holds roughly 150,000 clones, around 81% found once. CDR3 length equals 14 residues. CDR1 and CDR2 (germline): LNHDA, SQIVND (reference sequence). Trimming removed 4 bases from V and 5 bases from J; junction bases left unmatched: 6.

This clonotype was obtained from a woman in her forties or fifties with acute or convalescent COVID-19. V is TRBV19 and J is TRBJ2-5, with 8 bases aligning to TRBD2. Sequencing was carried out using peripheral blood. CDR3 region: CASSTGGAGETQYF. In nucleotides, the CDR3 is TGTGCCAGTAGTACCGGGGGGGCCGGGGAGACCCAGTACTTC.